Listed here is a single T cell receptor beta chain. Its antigen is unidentified. The PCR was carried out with 60 Vbeta primers and 13 Jbeta primers. The table came from immunoSEQ multiplex PCR; TCRdb's copy has only in-frame clones and leaves some out. Of about 130,000 clones in the sample, roughly 76% are singletons; the top ten hold more than 2.5%. The data stem from a study of cytomegalovirus exposure and HLA in healthy donors. In the study overall: One earlier analysis, a look at some 180 million T cells, found roughly 110 million unique TCR beta sequences.

The CDR3 spans 15 residues. Germline-derived CDR1 and CDR2 are SGHTS and YDEGEE. Deletions cut 0 bases from V and 0 bases from J, with 6 bases between. Study results and caveats: Several of the most significant clusters appeared linked to common viral pathogens, based on a later analysis. A later analysis linked a missense variant in DCLRE1C to the trimming of TCR beta V and J genes.

This clonotype was obtained from a woman in her fifties or sixties in good health and CMV-seronegative. The chain joins TRBV5-8 to TRBJ2-2, with D hard to call. Sequenced input: PBMCs. CDR3 DNA: TGTGCCAGCAGCTTGGTTCTATCGAACACCGGGGAGCTGTTTTTT. It specifies CASSLVLSNTGELFF.